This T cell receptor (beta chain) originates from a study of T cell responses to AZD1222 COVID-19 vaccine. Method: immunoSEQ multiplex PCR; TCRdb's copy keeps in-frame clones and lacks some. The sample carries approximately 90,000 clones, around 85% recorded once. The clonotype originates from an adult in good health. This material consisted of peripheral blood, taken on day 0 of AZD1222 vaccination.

CDR3 amino acids: CASSLVGYRDAFF. The CDR3 DNA reads TGTGCCAGCAGCTTGGTTGGGTACAGGGATGCTTTCTTT. The chain uses TRBV5-6 and TRBJ1-1, with a weak D call TRBD1 (6 bases). Germline lookup yields CDR1 SGHDT and CDR2 YYEEEE. This CDR3 contains 13 residues. The V and J ends lost 0 bases and 11 bases respectively, with 14 bases between them.